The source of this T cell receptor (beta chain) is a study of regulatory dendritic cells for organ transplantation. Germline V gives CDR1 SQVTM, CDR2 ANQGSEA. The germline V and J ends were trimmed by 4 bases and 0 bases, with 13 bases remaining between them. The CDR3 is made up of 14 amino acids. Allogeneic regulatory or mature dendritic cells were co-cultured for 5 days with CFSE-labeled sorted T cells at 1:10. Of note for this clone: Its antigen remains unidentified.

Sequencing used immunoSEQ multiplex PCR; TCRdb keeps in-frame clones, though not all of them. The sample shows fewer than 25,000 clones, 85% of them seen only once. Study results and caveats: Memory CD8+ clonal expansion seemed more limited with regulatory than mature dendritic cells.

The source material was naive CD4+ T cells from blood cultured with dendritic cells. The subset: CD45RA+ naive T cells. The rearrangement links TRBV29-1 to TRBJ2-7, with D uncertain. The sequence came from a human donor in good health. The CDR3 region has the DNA TGCAGCGTTGTAGTACTCGCCTTCTCCTACGAGCAGTACTTC. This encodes CSVVVLAFSYEQYF.